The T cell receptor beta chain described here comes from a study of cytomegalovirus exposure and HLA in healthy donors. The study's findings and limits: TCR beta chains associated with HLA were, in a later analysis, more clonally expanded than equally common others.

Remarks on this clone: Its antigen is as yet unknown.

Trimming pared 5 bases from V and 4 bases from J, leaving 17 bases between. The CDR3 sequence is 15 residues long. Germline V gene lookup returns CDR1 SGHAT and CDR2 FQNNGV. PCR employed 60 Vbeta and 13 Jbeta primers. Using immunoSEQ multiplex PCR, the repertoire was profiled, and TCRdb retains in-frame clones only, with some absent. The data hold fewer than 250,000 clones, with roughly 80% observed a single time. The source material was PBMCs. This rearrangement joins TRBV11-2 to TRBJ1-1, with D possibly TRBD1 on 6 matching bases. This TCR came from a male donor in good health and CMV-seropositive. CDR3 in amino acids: CASSPIPQGSTEAFF. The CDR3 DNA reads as TGTGCCAGCAGCCCAATCCCACAGGGAAGCACTGAAGCTTTCTTT.